The entry that follows covers one TCR beta chain sequence. V lost 3 bases and J lost 6, with 12 bases in between. The CDR3 is 14 residues long. Per germline, CDR1 LNHDA and CDR2 SQIVND (reference sequence). The multiple sclerosis control cohort comprised treatment-naive individuals presenting with stable or active relapsing-remitting disease. After extraction with the RNeasy kit, roughly 0.45 to 1 ug of the RNA was reverse transcribed using random hexamers. immunoSEQ multiplex PCR amplified TCR beta CDR3 across 54 Vbeta, 13 Jbeta. TCRdb itself ran the immunoSEQ multiplex PCR reads through MiXCR, one entry per CDR3 protein. Among under 550,000 distinct CDR3 sequences listed, 85% to 90% were seen once. The data are from a study of CD8 T cells in Susac syndrome.

The gene calls are TRBV19 and TRBJ2-1; D remains ambiguous. The sequencing sample was made of CD8+ T cells from PBMCs. This clonotype was obtained from a human donor with multiple sclerosis. The CDR3 DNA sequence: TGTGCCAGTAGTATTTTGGCGGTGCCCAATGAGCAGTTCTTC. Amino acids: CASSILAVPNEQFF.